This T cell receptor (beta chain) was sequenced during a study of control samples from healthy donors and cancer patients. The count of this clone is one. TCRdb's copy holds only in-frame clones and misses some; the assay was immunoSEQ multiplex PCR. The sample includes 80,000 to 100,000 clones, around nine tenths of them seen just once. The CDR3 loop spans 12 amino acids. V lost 1 base, J lost 9 bases, and 7 bases lay in between. Germline V gene data show CDR1 as SGHNT and CDR2 as YENEEA. This chain connects TRBV11-3 to TRBJ2-1; D ambiguous. Specimen: blood. The clonotype originates from a human donor in good health. The donor label of this sample is uncertain. This CDR3 is CASSLGVGEQFF. DNA of the CDR3: TGTGCCAGCAGCTTAGGGGTGGGTGAGCAGTTCTTC.